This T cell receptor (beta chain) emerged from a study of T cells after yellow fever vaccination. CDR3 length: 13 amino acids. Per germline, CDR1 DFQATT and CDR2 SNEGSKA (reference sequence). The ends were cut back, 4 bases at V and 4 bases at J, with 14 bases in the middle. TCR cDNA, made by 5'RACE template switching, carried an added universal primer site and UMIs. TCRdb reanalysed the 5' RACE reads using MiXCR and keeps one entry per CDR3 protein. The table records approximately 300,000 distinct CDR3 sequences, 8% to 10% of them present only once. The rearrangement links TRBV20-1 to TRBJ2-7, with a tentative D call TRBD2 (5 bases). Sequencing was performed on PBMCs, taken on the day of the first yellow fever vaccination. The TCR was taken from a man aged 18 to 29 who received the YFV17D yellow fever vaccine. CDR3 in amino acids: CSATTGREYEQYV. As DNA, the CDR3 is TGCAGTGCTACCACTGGACGGGAATACGAGCAGTACGTC.